This note documents a single T cell receptor (beta chain) sequence. What it binds is not known. This entry comes from a study of radiotherapy plus CTLA-4 blockade in lung cancer. As for the study in general: The study recorded objective responses in 18% of patients and disease control in 25% to 35%. The study's findings and limits: Blood TCR clones of tumor origin expanded after radiotherapy plus ipilimumab.

People whose metastatic non-small-cell lung cancer was chemo-refractory got focal radiation along with CTLA-4 blockade by ipilimumab. Profiling relied on immunoSEQ multiplex PCR, and the TCRdb table lists in-frame clones only, not all of them. The sample holds roughly 70,000 clones, roughly 91% seen once. The V gene lost 2 bases and the J gene lost 11 bases, with 10 bases spanning the gap. The CDR3 has 12 amino acids. The germline gives CDR1 MNHNS, CDR2 SASEGT. This clonotype was obtained from a human donor with non-small cell lung cancer that progressed on radiotherapy plus ipilimumab. The chain links TRBV6-1 to TRBJ1-5, with no clear D. Material: peripheral blood, obtained from a patient treated with radiotherapy plus ipilimumab. The CDR3 spells CASSESIGAQHF. For the CDR3, the DNA is TGTGCCAGCAGTGAATCCATCGGAGCCCAGCATTTT.